This T cell receptor beta chain was observed in a study of T-cell memory formation after mild COVID-19. Turning to the study itself: Largely, TCR clusters stayed within a single donor.

Each CDR3 protein is one row after TCRdb ran MiXCR on the 5' RACE reads. The sample has roughly 250,000 distinct CDR3 sequences, about a sixth seen once. Only a few counts were recorded for this clonotype. Looked up from germline, CDR1 is SGHRS and CDR2 is YFSETQ. This CDR3 region has 15 residues. V was pared by 4 bases and J by 3 bases, with 7 bases of the junction left unmatched. Sequences were obtained from PBMCs or a T cell subset sorted from them (not recorded which). The gene calls are TRBV5-1 and TRBJ2-1; 7 bases fit TRBD2. The sequence was collected from a man aged 18 to 29 who had mild COVID-19 (a few samples of this study predate the infection). Cell type and time point are not known. The CDR3 here is CASSAGLVSYNEQFF. The DNA for the CDR3 is TGCGCCAGCAGCGCCGGACTAGTAAGCTACAATGAGCAGTTCTTC. Drawing the rest from reference TRBV5-1 and TRBJ2-1, the complete variable domain is KAGVTQTPRYLIKTRGQQVTLSCSPISGHRSVSWYQQTPGQGLQFLFEYFSETQRNKGNFPGRFSGRQFSNSRSEMNVSTLELGDSALYLCASSAGLVSYNEQFFGPGTRLTVL.